This TCR beta chain came from a study of control samples from healthy donors and cancer patients. Assay used: immunoSEQ multiplex PCR; TCRdb lists only in-frame clones, some missing. The data show under 80,000 clones, about 80% seen once. The J segment lost 1 base and the V segment lost 4 bases, leaving 4 bases of the junction unmatched. The CDR3 extends over 15 amino acids. Germline V gives CDR1 SGHNT, CDR2 YYREEE (reference sequence). The rearrangement joins TRBV5-4 to TRBJ2-2, with 7 bases aligning to TRBD1. The origin of this receptor is a man aged 50 to 59 in good health. Material: blood. The CDR3 loop reads CASSPTGLNTGELFF. The CDR3, as DNA: TGTGCCAGCAGCCCGACAGGGCTGAACACCGGGGAGCTGTTTTTT.